This T cell receptor (beta chain) appears in the sequencing data of a study of cytomegalovirus exposure and HLA in healthy donors. In the study overall: In terms of ancestry, the Caucasian-associated cluster contained around four fifths of the approximately 420 genotyped donors. Notes on the study in general: An analysis done earlier found most TCR beta V segments productive about 90% or about 30% of the time. Of the V segments, some could not be distinguished, including TRBV6-2 and TRBV6-3, and were excluded.

V was pared by 7 bases and J by 3 bases, with 8 bases of the junction left unmatched. Germline V gene data show CDR1 as SEHNR and CDR2 as FQNEAQ (reference sequence). The CDR3 covers 14 residues. Primers: 60 Vbeta forward and 13 Jbeta reverse. Using immunoSEQ multiplex PCR, the repertoire was profiled, and TCRdb retains in-frame clones only, with some absent. The data show about 93,000 clones, around 76% seen once. A remark on this clone: Its antigen is currently unknown.

The rearrangement joins TRBV7-9 to TRBJ1-2, with 7 bases fitting TRBD1. This receptor was obtained from a man aged 25-45 years in good health and CMV-seronegative. The source material was PBMCs. The CDR3 DNA sequence: TGTGCCAGCACCCTCACAGGGGTAGACTATGGCTACACCTTC. As protein: CASTLTGVDYGYTF.